Following are 25 T cell receptor beta chains from one sample sequenced in a study of T cell changes during pregnancy in multiple sclerosis. Repertoires were generated with immunoSEQ multiplex PCR, while TCRdb's copy carries only in-frame clones and drops some. The table has tens of thousands of clones, roughly 90% seen once. Sequenced here: peripheral blood, sampled in the first trimester of pregnancy. The receptor set was obtained from a female donor with multiple sclerosis, enrolled in a pregnancy study.

This chain connects TRBV5-4 to TRBJ1-2; 9 bases are shared with TRBD1. V was clipped by 4 bases and J by 8 bases; unmatched bases: 6. This CDR3 region has 13 residues. CDR1 is SGHNT and CDR2 is YYREEE in the germline V gene (reference sequence). The CDR3 reads CASSKTGGKGYTF. For the CDR3, the DNA is TGTGCCAGCAGCAAAACAGGGGGCAAGGGCTACACCTTC.

The CDR3 spells CASSSMGPGELFF. CDR3 sequence (DNA): TGTGCCAGCAGCTCAATGGGCCCCGGGGAGCTGTTTTTT. V usage is TRBV7-6 and J usage is TRBJ2-2, with no clear D. Germline V gene sequence: CDR1 SGHVS, CDR2 FNYEAQ. The CDR3 has 13 amino acids. With 4 bases removed from V and 6 bases from J, the gap between germline ends came to 9 bases.

The chain employs TRBV4-1 and TRBJ1-2; D is possibly TRBD1 (5 bases). The CDR3 is made up of 14 amino acids. V was trimmed by 4 bases and J by 2 bases, leaving 11 bases between them. Germline V gene lookup returns CDR1 MGHRA and CDR2 YSYEKL. The CDR3 DNA is TGCGCCAGCAGCCCGCAACAGGAAAACTATGGCTACACCTTC. It codes for CASSPQQENYGYTF.

This chain uses TRBV5-1 with TRBJ2-7, with a possible D match to TRBD2 (6 bases). Germline values: CDR1 SGHRS, CDR2 YFSETQ. Trimming removed 4 bases from V and 5 bases from J, with 16 bases in between. CDR3 size: 14 residues. The CDR3 region is CASSLSGRPHEQYF. For the CDR3, the DNA is TGCGCCAGCAGCCTTAGCGGCCGCCCCCACGAGCAGTACTTC.

The chain couples TRBV15 to TRBJ2-1; D possibly corresponds to TRBD2 (6 bases). V was trimmed by 2 bases and J by 4 bases, leaving 12 bases between them. CDR1 LNHNV and CDR2 YYDKDF come from the germline V gene (reference sequence). The CDR3 has 15 amino acids. The CDR3 reads CATSRMRGAYNEQFF. As DNA, the CDR3 is TGTGCCACCAGCAGAATGCGGGGAGCGTACAATGAGCAGTTCTTC.

This rearrangement joins TRBV2 to TRBJ1-2; D gene uncertain. Germline V CDR1 and CDR2: SNHLY, FYNNEI. Between the trimmed V and J ends, which lost 3 bases and 8 bases, there was a span of 22 bases. CDR3 length equals 16 residues. The CDR3 nucleotides read TGTGCCAGCAGTGATAGTGGCGCAGGATCAGCGGGAGGCTACACCTTC. It is translated as CASSDSGAGSAGGYTF.

The chain employs TRBV29-1 and TRBJ1-2; no firm D call. V dropped 4 bases and J dropped 4 bases, with 10 bases sitting between them. The CDR3 length is 12 residues. Germline values: CDR1 SQVTM, CDR2 ANQGSEA. The CDR3 spells CSVVIQLYGYTF. Written as DNA, the CDR3 is TGCAGCGTTGTGATACAGCTCTATGGCTACACCTTC.

The rearrangement joins TRBV6-1 to TRBJ1-5; 8 bases line up with TRBD1. V was clipped by 0 bases and J by 7 bases; unmatched bases: 8. CDR1 and CDR2 from the germline V gene are MNHNS and SASEGT. The CDR3 runs 16 residues. CDR3 sequence: CASSEAGPDRVQPQHF. As DNA, the CDR3 is TGTGCCAGCAGTGAAGCGGGACCGGACAGGGTCCAGCCCCAGCATTTT.

This clone was seen just once. The rearrangement links TRBV7-2 to TRBJ2-2; D gene uncertain. The CDR3 is 14 amino acids. Trimming stripped 1 base from V and 7 bases from J, with 10 bases between. CDR1 is SGHTA, CDR2 FQGNSA, per germline. For the CDR3, the DNA is TGTGCCAGCAGCTTAGAGCAGGTACACGGGGAGCTGTTTTTT. Translation: CASSLEQVHGELFF.

V usage is TRBV6-1 and J usage is TRBJ1-2; D is ambiguous. The V and J ends lost 4 bases and 2 bases respectively, with 20 bases between them. Germline V lookup: CDR1 MNHNS, CDR2 SASEGT. The CDR3 contains 17 residues. CDR3 loop: CASSGRSATQANYGYTF. CDR3 sequence (DNA): TGTGCCAGCAGTGGCCGGAGCGCTACCCAAGCGAACTATGGCTACACCTTC.

The chain combines TRBV7-2 with TRBJ1-2; perhaps TRBD1 as D (6 bases). V lost 5 bases to trimming and J lost 5 bases, with 18 bases between them. The CDR3 is 15 amino acids. Germline V gene data show CDR1 as SGHTA and CDR2 as FQGNSA. In DNA form, the CDR3 reads TGTGCCAGCAGCCTAAGGGAGGGGGGCGTTTATGGCTACACCTTC. This sequence encodes CASSLREGGVYGYTF.

The chain has TRBV7-9 and TRBJ1-1; TRBD1 matches 8 bases. CDR3 size: 14 residues. Trimming removed 4 bases from V and 6 bases from J; junction bases left unmatched: 7. The germline CDR1 and CDR2 sequences are SEHNR and FQNEAQ (reference sequence). Written as DNA, the CDR3 is TGTGCCAGCAGCTCACGGACAGGGAGTCCTGAAGCTTTCTTT. Translation: CASSSRTGSPEAFF.

The gene calls are TRBV30 and TRBJ1-4; TRBD1 might be the D (6 bases). This CDR3 has 17 amino acids. Trimming shortened V by 3 bases and J by 0 bases, and 17 bases separated the two germline ends. The germline V gene has CDR1 GTSNPN and CDR2 SVGIG (reference sequence). CDR3 amino acids: CAWSKQGSDPTNEKLFF. CDR3 DNA: TGTGCCTGGAGCAAACAGGGTTCGGACCCAACTAATGAAAAACTGTTTTTT.

The rearrangement uses TRBV4-1 and TRBJ1-1; D might be TRBD1 (6 bases). The V and J ends lost 0 bases and 4 bases respectively, with 12 bases between them. Germline V CDR1 and CDR2: MGHRA, YSYEKL. The length of the CDR3 is 15 residues. CDR3 DNA: TGCGCCAGCAGCCAAGATTGGGCCAGGGGCACTGAAGCTTTCTTT. This sequence encodes CASSQDWARGTEAFF.

The chain employs TRBV19 and TRBJ2-7; 13 nucleotides agree with TRBD2. Germline CDR1 and CDR2: LNHDA and SQIVND (reference sequence). This CDR3 is 17 amino acids long. After removal of 2 bases from V and 10 bases from J, the junction contained 14 bases not matched to a gene. The CDR3 protein is CASSIIPRLAGGSRQYF. CDR3 DNA: TGTGCCAGTAGTATAATCCCCCGACTAGCGGGAGGATCTCGCCAGTACTTC. Filled out from reference TRBV19 and TRBJ2-7, the complete variable domain reads DGGITQSPKYLFRKEGQNVTLSCEQNLNHDAMYWYRQDPGQGLRLIYYSQIVNDFQKGDIAEGYSVSREKKESFPLTVTSAQKNPTAFYLCASSIIPRLAGGSRQYFGPGTRLTVT.

This clone was found once. This chain connects TRBV7-3 to TRBJ1-1; no firm D call. The CDR3 spans 14 residues. Trimming shortened V by 0 bases and J by 2 bases, and 7 bases separated the two germline ends. Germline V gives CDR1 SGHTA, CDR2 FQGTGA. CDR3 DNA sequence: TGTGCCAGCAGCTTAACAGGGAGAAACACTGAAGCTTTCTTT. It encodes CASSLTGRNTEAFF.

This clone has a single count. The rearrangement links TRBV27 to TRBJ1-2, with D possibly TRBD1 on 6 matching bases. The CDR3 is 14 amino acids. V lost 7 bases and J lost 4, with 16 bases in between. Germline loops: CDR1 MNHEY, CDR2 SMNVEV (reference sequence). CDR3 in amino acids: CASTSDRTAYGYTF. In DNA, the CDR3 is TGTGCCAGCACGAGTGACAGGACAGCCTATGGCTACACCTTC.

This clone was seen only a few times. The chain carries TRBV7-2 and TRBJ1-1, with D unclear. Germline loops: CDR1 SGHTA, CDR2 FQGNSA. V lost 5 bases to trimming and J lost 0 bases, with 13 bases between them. The CDR3 extends over 15 amino acids. This CDR3 is CASSPRLGMNTEAFF. CDR3 sequence (DNA): TGTGCCAGCAGCCCCAGACTTGGTATGAACACTGAAGCTTTCTTT.

V usage is TRBV10-3 and J usage is TRBJ2-7; D is ambiguous. Trimming removed 4 bases from V and 5 bases from J, with 9 bases in between. Germline CDR1 reads ENHRY; CDR2 reads SYGVKD. CDR3 length equals 12 residues. The CDR3 loop is CAISVDNDEQYF. The CDR3 bases are TGTGCCATCAGTGTCGACAACGACGAGCAGTACTTC.

In its sample, this clone was seen a few times. The chain carries TRBV7-2 and TRBJ2-7; D might be TRBD1 (5 bases). The CDR3 consists of 13 residues. The V gene's germline CDR1 is SGHTA and CDR2 FQGNSA. Trimming took 1 base from V and 2 from J, leaving 6 bases between them. CDR3 residues: CASSLGTTYEQYF. The DNA of the CDR3 is TGTGCCAGCAGCTTAGGGACAACCTACGAGCAGTACTTC. Full variable domain (rest looked up from reference TRBV7-2 and TRBJ2-7): GAGVSQSPSNKVTEKGKDVELRCDPISGHTALYWYRQSLGQGLEFLIYFQGNSAPDKSGLPSDRFSAERTGGSVSTLTIQRTQQEDSAVYLCASSLGTTYEQYFGPGTRLTVT.

The genes are TRBV4-1 and TRBJ1-5; TRBD1 might be the D (5 bases). This CDR3 is built from 13 residues. Trimming cost V 1 base and J 5 bases, with 6 bases left between them. The germline V gene has CDR1 MGHRA and CDR2 YSYEKL. The CDR3: CASSQGGDQPQHF. Written as DNA, the CDR3 is TGCGCCAGCAGCCAAGGGGGCGATCAGCCCCAGCATTTT.

Notes on this clone: Other DNA variants within this sample encode the same CDR3. V usage is TRBV2 and J usage is TRBJ2-3, with 13 positions matching TRBD2. The V gene's germline CDR1 is SNHLY and CDR2 FYNNEI. After removal of 3 bases from V and 6 bases from J, the junction contained 6 bases not matched to a gene. This CDR3 region has 16 residues. The CDR3 DNA sequence: TGTGCCAGCAGTGAGCGGACTAGCGGGAGTGCGGATACGCAGTATTTT. This encodes CASSERTSGSADTQYF. The whole variable domain, filled in from reference TRBV2 and TRBJ2-3, reads EPEVTQTPSHQVTQMGQEVILRCVPISNHLYFYWYRQILGQKVEFLVSFYNNEISEKSEIFDDQFSVERPDGSNFTLKIRSTKLEDSAMYFCASSERTSGSADTQYFGPGTRLTVL.

This rearrangement joins TRBV5-8 to TRBJ2-2; no definite D call. Trimming left V 6 bases short and J 3 bases short, with 15 bases between. The CDR3 is 15 residues long. The V gene's germline CDR1 is SGHTS and CDR2 YDEGEE. Here the CDR3 reads CASTPRSSYTGELFF. DNA of the CDR3: TGTGCCAGCACCCCCCGCAGTTCGTACACCGGGGAGCTGTTTTTT.

The chain uses TRBV28 and TRBJ2-2; possible D gene TRBD2, 5 bases. Trimming took 5 bases from V and 1 from J, leaving 11 bases between them. Germline values: CDR1 MDHEN, CDR2 SYDVKM. This CDR3 has 15 residues. CDR3 loop: CASSLLGLNTGELFF. The DNA of the CDR3 is TGTGCCAGCAGTCTACTAGGTTTGAACACCGGGGAGCTGTTTTTT.

In this sample, this clone turned up once. The chain has TRBV6-1 and TRBJ2-4; 11 bases are shared with TRBD2. The junction had 6 bases not matched to a gene; V was cut back by 2 bases and J by 0 bases. Germline V gene sequence: CDR1 MNHNS, CDR2 SASEGT. CDR3 size: 18 residues. For the CDR3, the DNA is TGTGCCAGCAGTGAACGGCTAGCGGGAGGAATAGCCAAAAACATTCAGTACTTC. Protein sequence: CASSERLAGGIAKNIQYF.